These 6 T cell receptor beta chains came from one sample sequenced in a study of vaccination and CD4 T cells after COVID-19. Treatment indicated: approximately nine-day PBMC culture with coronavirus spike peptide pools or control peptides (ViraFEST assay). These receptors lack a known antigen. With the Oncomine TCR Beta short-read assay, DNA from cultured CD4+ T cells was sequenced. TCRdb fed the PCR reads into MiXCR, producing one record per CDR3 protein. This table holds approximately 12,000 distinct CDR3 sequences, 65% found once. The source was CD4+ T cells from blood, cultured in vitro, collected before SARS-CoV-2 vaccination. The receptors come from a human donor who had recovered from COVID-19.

CDR3 residues: CASSLSGGAANTGELFF. The DNA for the CDR3 is TGTGCCAGCAGCCTTTCCGGTGGGGCCGCGAACACCGGGGAGCTGTTTTTT. The J gene is TRBJ2-2, the V gene TRBV7-3; perhaps TRBD1 as D (5 bases). Germline assignment: CDR1 SGHTA and CDR2 FQGTGA. CDR3 length: 17 amino acids. Trimming removed 5 bases at V and 0 bases at J, with 16 bases between.

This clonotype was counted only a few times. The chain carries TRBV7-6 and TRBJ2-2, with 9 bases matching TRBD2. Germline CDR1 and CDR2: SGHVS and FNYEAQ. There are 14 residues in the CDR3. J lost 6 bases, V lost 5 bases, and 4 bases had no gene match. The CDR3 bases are TGTGCCAGCAGCCGTAGCGGGAGTCCCGGGGAGCTGTTTTTT. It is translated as CASSRSGSPGELFF.

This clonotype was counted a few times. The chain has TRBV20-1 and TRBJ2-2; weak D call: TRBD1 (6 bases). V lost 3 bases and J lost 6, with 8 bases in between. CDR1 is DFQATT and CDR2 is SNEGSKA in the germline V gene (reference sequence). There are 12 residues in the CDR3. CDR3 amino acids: CSASSGAGELFF. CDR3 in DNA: TGCAGTGCTAGTTCAGGGGCCGGGGAGCTGTTTTTT.

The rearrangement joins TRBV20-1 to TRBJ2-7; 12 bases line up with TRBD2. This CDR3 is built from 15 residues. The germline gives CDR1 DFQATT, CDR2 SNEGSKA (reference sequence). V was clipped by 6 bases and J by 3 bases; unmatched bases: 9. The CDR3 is CSATTSGRKDYEQYF. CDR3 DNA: TGCAGTGCGACGACTAGCGGGAGAAAGGACTACGAGCAGTACTTC.

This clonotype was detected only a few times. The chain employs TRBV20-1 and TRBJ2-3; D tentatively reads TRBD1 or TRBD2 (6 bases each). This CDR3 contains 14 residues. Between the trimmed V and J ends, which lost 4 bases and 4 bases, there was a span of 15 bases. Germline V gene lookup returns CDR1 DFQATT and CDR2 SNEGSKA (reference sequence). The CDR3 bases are TGCAGTGCTACCGGGGGCGCGTGGCCAGATACGCAGTATTTT. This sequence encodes CSATGGAWPDTQYF.

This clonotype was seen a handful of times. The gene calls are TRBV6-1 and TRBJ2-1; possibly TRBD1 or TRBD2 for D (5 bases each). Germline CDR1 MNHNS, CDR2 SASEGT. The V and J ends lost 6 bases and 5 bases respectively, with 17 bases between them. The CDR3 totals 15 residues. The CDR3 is CASSRPTRGDNEQFF. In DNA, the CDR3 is TGTGCCAGCAGCCGACCAACCAGAGGGGACAATGAGCAGTTCTTC.